This T cell receptor beta chain is drawn from a study of PD-1 blockade in classical Hodgkin lymphoma. In regard to this clone: Antigen unknown.

The protocol was immunoSEQ multiplex PCR, while the TCRdb copy is restricted to in-frame clones and leaves out a portion. This sample yields over 25,000 clones, of which under 95% are seen a single time; roughly 2% belongs to the top ten. Sample time point: newly diagnosed, previously untreated cHL patient sample. Comparator PBMCs were from newly diagnosed, untreated classical Hodgkin lymphoma. The germline V and J ends were trimmed by 3 bases and 2 bases, with 10 bases remaining between them. CDR1 is ENHRY, CDR2 SYGVKD, per germline. CDR3 length: 14 residues. General study findings and limits: Reported findings placed baseline TCR diversity lower in newly diagnosed patients (compared with healthy donors).

This TCR came from a human donor with classical Hodgkin lymphoma. V and J are TRBV10-3 and TRBJ1-2, with a possible D match to TRBD1 (5 bases). The sequenced sample was peripheral blood mononuclear cells (PBMCs). The CDR3 loop reads CAISDVRTNYGYTF. The CDR3 bases are TGTGCCATCAGTGACGTCAGGACAAACTATGGCTACACCTTC.